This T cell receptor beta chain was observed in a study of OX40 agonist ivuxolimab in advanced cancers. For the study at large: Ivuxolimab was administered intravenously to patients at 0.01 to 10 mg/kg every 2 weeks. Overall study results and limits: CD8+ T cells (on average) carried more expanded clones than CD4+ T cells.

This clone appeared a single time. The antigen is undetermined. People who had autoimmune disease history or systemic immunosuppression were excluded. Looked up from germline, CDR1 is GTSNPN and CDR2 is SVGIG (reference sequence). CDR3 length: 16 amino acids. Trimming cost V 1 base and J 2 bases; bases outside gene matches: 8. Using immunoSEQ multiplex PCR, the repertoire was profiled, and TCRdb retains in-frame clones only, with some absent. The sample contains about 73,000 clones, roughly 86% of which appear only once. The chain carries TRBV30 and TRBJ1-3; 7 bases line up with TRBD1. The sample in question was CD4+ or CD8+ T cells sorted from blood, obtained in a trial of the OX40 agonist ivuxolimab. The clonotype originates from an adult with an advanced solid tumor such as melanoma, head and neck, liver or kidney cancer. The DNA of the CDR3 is TGTGCCTGGAGTGGTGGTGGAGGGGGCCCTGGAAACACCATATATTTT. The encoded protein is CAWSGGGGGPGNTIYF.